One and the same sample provided the 4 T cell receptor beta chains below, sequenced in a study of shared clonotypes between healthy human individuals. CD45RO-negative, CCR7-positively selected cells formed the naive CD8 fraction, excluding terminally differentiated effector memory CD45RA+ cells. Profiling relied on immunoSEQ multiplex PCR, and the TCRdb table lists in-frame clones only, not all of them. In the table there are more than 2 million clones, roughly 95% of which are singletons. The sequenced material came from naive CD8+ T cells from PBMCs. Source of these receptors: a man younger than 35 in good health. Some clones in this sample may be carry-over from other donors' samples.

This clone was counted a single time. The rearrangement joins TRBV10-3 to TRBJ2-1, with 9 bases that match TRBD2. V lost 6 bases, J lost 8 bases, and 8 bases stayed unmatched. Germline CDR1 is ENHRY and CDR2 is SYGVKD. This CDR3 has 14 amino acids. The CDR3, as DNA: TGTGCCATCAGGGGGGATAGCGGGAGCTATGAGCAGTTCTTC. It translates to CAIRGDSGSYEQFF.

The table lists this clone with a count of one. The chain recombines TRBV9 with TRBJ1-2; a possible D gene is TRBD1 (6 bases). The germline gives CDR1 SGDLS, CDR2 YYNGEE. This CDR3 is built from 14 residues. V lost 2 bases, J lost 7 bases, and 15 bases lay in between. The CDR3 DNA reads as TGTGCCAGCAGCGTGGGAAAAGGGGGGTTTGGCTACACCTTC. Translated, it gives CASSVGKGGFGYTF.

The chain couples TRBV27 to TRBJ2-7, with 7 bases lining up with TRBD2. V lost 2 bases to trimming and J lost 6 bases; unmatched junction nucleotides: 10. The CDR3 has 15 residues. The germline CDR1 and CDR2 sequences are MNHEY and SMNVEV (reference sequence). The CDR3 coding sequence is TGTGCCAGCAGTTTAGCGGGAGCAGGATACGGCGAGCAGTACTTC. This gives the protein CASSLAGAGYGEQYF.

The rearrangement joins TRBV7-9 to TRBJ1-2; tentatively, D is TRBD1 (5 bases). This CDR3 is built from 13 residues. V lost 1 base, J lost 6 bases, and 9 bases lay in between. CDR1 is SEHNR and CDR2 is FQNEAQ in the germline V gene (reference sequence). CDR3 sequence reads: CASSLGGGNGYTF. The CDR3 DNA follows: TGTGCCAGCAGCTTAGGCGGGGGAAATGGCTACACCTTC. The complete variable domain, with remaining parts taken from reference TRBV7-9 and TRBJ1-2, reads DTGVSQNPRHKITKRGQNVTFRCDPISEHNRLYWYRQTLGQGPEFLTYFQNEAQLEKSRLLSDRFSAERPKGSFSTLEIQRTEQGDSAMYLCASSLGGGNGYTFGSGTRLTVV.